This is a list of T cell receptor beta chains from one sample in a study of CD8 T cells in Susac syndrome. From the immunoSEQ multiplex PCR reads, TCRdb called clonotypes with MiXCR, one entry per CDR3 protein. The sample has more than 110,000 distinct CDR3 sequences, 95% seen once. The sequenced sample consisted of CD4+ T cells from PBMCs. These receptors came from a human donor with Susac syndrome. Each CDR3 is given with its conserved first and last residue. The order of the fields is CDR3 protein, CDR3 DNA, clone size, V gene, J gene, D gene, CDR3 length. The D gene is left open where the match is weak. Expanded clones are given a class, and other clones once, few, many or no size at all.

CDR3: CSARVHQNYGYTF
DNA: TGCAGTGCTAGAGTCCACCAGAACTATGGCTACACCTTC
size: .
V: TRBV20-1
J: TRBJ1-2
D: .
length: 13

CDR3: CASSVGSGGSYNEQFF
DNA: TGTGCCAGCAGCGTAGGAAGCGGGGGCTCCTACAATGAGCAGTTCTTC
size: .
V: TRBV9
J: TRBJ2-1
D: TRBD2
length: 16

CDR3: CASSAPPSGANVLTF
DNA: TGTGCCAGCAGTGCCCCCCCGTCTGGGGCCAACGTCCTGACTTTC
size: .
V: TRBV25-1
J: TRBJ2-6
D: .
length: 15

CDR3: CASSQGRTAYGYTF
DNA: TGTGCCAGCAGCCAAGGGAGGACGGCCTATGGCTACACCTTC
size: .
V: TRBV14
J: TRBJ1-2
D: .
length: 14

CDR3: CASSLGAGDGYTF
DNA: TGCGCCAGCAGCTTGGGGGCAGGCGATGGCTACACCTTC
size: .
V: TRBV5-1
J: TRBJ1-2
D: .
length: 13

CDR3: CASSLVGQETQYF
DNA: TGTGCCAGCAGTTTAGTAGGACAAGAGACCCAGTACTTC
size: few
V: TRBV27
J: TRBJ2-5
D: .
length: 13

CDR3: CACTRPNEKLFF
DNA: TGTGCCTGCACTAGGCCAAATGAAAAACTGTTTTTT
size: .
V: TRBV30
J: TRBJ1-4
D: .
length: 12

CDR3: CASSIRGNSALHF
DNA: TGTGCCAGTAGTATACGGGGGAATTCAGCCCTCCACTTT
size: .
V: TRBV19
J: TRBJ1-6
D: .
length: 13

CDR3: CASSVHPTGNTEAFF
DNA: TGTGCCAGCAGCGTTCATCCCACAGGGAACACTGAAGCTTTCTTT
size: .
V: TRBV9
J: TRBJ1-1
D: .
length: 15

CDR3: CASSLALDRSYEQYF
DNA: TGCGCCAGCAGCTTGGCCTTGGACAGGTCCTACGAGCAGTACTTC
size: .
V: TRBV5-1
J: TRBJ2-7
D: TRBD1
length: 15

CDR3: CATSIGRETQYF
DNA: TGTGCCACCTCTATAGGAAGGGAGACCCAGTACTTC
size: .
V: TRBV7-2
J: TRBJ2-5
D: .
length: 12

CDR3: CASSKQSGLRGHQPQHF
DNA: TGTGCCAGCAGTAAACAGTCGGGACTCCGAGGGCATCAGCCCCAGCATTTT
size: .
V: TRBV12-3/TRBV12-4
J: TRBJ1-5
D: .
length: 17

CDR3: CATSVARPRDGELFF
DNA: TGTGCCACCAGTGTCGCCAGGCCAAGGGACGGGGAGCTGTTTTTT
size: .
V: TRBV24-1
J: TRBJ2-2
D: .
length: 15

CDR3: CSVEPGVDTQYF
DNA: TGCAGCGTTGAACCCGGGGTAGATACGCAGTATTTT
size: .
V: TRBV29-1
J: TRBJ2-3
D: .
length: 12

CDR3: CASSQGGERTQYF
DNA: TGCGCCAGCAGCCAAGGTGGGGAGAGAACCCAGTACTTC
size: .
V: TRBV4-1
J: TRBJ2-5
D: .
length: 13

CDR3: CASSQDEGAETQYF
DNA: TGCGCCAGCAGCCAAGACGAGGGTGCGGAGACCCAGTACTTC
size: .
V: TRBV4-3
J: TRBJ2-5
D: .
length: 14

CDR3: CASSGSGTRYGYTF
DNA: TGTGCCAGCAGCGGATCCGGGACAAGATATGGCTACACCTTC
size: .
V: TRBV5-4
J: TRBJ1-2
D: .
length: 14

CDR3: CSARGLLGNTQETQYF
DNA: TGCAGTGCTAGAGGACTTCTCGGCAACACCCAAGAGACCCAGTACTTC
size: .
V: TRBV20-1
J: TRBJ2-5
D: .
length: 16

CDR3: CSANAGRDTQYF
DNA: TGCAGCGCCAACGCGGGCAGGGATACGCAGTATTTT
size: .
V: TRBV29-1
J: TRBJ2-3
D: .
length: 12

CDR3: CASSVLYRDEQFF
DNA: TGTGCCAGCAGTGTACTATACAGAGATGAGCAGTTCTTC
size: .
V: TRBV6-4
J: TRBJ2-1
D: .
length: 13

CDR3: CASSQTPQIMNTEAFF
DNA: TGTGCCAGCAGCCAGACCCCCCAGATCATGAACACTGAAGCTTTCTTT
size: .
V: TRBV4-2
J: TRBJ1-1
D: .
length: 16

CDR3: CASSVGQARKGYTF
DNA: TGTGCCAGCAGCGTTGGACAGGCCAGAAAGGGCTACACCTTC
size: .
V: TRBV9
J: TRBJ1-2
D: TRBD1
length: 14

CDR3: CASSLRHEGQVSETQYF
DNA: TGCGCCAGCAGCCTTCGACACGAAGGTCAGGTATCCGAGACCCAGTACTTC
size: .
V: TRBV4-1
J: TRBJ2-5
D: .
length: 17

CDR3: CASRDRGYNSPLHF
DNA: TGTGCCAGCAGGGACAGGGGTTATAATTCACCCCTCCACTTT
size: .
V: TRBV3-1
J: TRBJ1-6
D: TRBD1
length: 14

CDR3: CASSQGNTDTQYF
DNA: TGTGCCAGCAGCCAGGGCAACACAGATACGCAGTATTTT
size: .
V: TRBV7-2
J: TRBJ2-3
D: .
length: 13

CDR3: CASKWTGNTGELFF
DNA: TGTGCCAGCAAATGGACAGGCAACACCGGGGAGCTGTTTTTT
size: .
V: TRBV7-6
J: TRBJ2-2
D: TRBD1
length: 14

CDR3: CAWSVNGMNTEAFF
DNA: TGTGCCTGGAGTGTCAACGGAATGAACACTGAAGCTTTCTTT
size: few
V: TRBV30
J: TRBJ1-1
D: .
length: 14